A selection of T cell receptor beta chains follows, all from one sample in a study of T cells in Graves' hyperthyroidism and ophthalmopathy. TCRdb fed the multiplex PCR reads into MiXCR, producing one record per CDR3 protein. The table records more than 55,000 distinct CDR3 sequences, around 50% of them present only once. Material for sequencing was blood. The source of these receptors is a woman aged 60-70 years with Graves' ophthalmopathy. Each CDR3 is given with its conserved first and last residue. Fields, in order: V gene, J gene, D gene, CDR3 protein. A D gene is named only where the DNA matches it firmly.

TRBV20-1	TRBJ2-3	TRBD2	CSSVAGSDTQYF
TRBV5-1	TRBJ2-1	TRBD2	CASSLLAGDLGPAEQFF
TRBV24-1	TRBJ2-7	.	CATSDSGRNEQYF
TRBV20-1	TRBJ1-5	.	CSATLPGHPTEQPQHF
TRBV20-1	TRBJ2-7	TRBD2	CSTEGWGGGAREQYF
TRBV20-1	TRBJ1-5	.	CSASGYFDQPQHF
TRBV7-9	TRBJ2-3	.	CASSTTSGSTDTQYF
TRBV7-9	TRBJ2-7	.	CASTLGGGTYEQYF
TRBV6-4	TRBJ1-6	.	CASSAGESSPLHF
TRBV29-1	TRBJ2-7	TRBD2	CSVGTSGIYEQYF
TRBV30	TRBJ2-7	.	CAWSVSRAYEQYF
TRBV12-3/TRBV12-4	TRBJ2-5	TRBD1	CASSMGGTGEGETQYF
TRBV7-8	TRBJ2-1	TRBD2	CASSPRESGGRARSNERQFF
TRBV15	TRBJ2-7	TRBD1	CATSRVGQGGEQYF
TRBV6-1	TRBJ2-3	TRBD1	CASSEEDRDVRNTQYF
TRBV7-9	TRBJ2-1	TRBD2	CASSCPGGGYNEQFF
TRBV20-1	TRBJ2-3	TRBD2	CSAQKGLAITDTQYF
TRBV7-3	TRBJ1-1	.	CASSPTPGSSMNTEAFF
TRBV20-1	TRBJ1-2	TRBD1	CSAGDREGYTF
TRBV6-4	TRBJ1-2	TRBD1	CASSARQGGGYGYTF
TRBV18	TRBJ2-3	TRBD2	CASSPKASGTDTQYF
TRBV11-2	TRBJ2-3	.	CASNPSTDTQYF
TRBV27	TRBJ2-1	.	CASTSRLSYNEQFF
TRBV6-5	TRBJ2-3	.	CASSPQVYNEQYF
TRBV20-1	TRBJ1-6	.	CSAPHAYNSPLHF
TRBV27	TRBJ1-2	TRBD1	CASSSRDRGFYGYTF
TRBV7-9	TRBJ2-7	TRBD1	CASSFGQGAVKQYF
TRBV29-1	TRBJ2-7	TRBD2	CSVGGDGQTYEQYF
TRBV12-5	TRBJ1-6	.	CAGGLVAGLSWNSPLHF
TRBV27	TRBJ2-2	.	CASSRLDTGELFF
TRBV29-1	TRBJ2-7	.	CSVERTGGNEQYF
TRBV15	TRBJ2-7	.	CATSSLVPSGYEQYF
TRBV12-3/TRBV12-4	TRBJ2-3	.	CASSLVRADTQYF
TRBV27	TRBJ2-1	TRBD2	CASSPITGGGVQGQFF
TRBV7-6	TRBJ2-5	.	CASTQSERGRGSVETQYF
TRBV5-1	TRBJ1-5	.	CASSLSGQQYQPQHF
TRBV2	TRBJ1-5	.	CASRRDNQPQHF
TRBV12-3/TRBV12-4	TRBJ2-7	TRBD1	CASSPGTGAEQYF
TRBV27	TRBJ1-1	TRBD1	CASSPATGEEVAFF
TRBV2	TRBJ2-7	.	CASSEAGFGAYEQYF
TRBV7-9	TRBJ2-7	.	CASSSRTFYEQYF
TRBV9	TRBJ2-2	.	CASSVGNTGELFF
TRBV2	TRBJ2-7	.	CASSDEGHRLYEQYF
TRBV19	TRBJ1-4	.	CASSIPRDSGEKLFF
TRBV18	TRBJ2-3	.	CASSPSEAGLGDTQYF
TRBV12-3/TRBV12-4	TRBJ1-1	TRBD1	CASSTALTGEGETPAEAFF